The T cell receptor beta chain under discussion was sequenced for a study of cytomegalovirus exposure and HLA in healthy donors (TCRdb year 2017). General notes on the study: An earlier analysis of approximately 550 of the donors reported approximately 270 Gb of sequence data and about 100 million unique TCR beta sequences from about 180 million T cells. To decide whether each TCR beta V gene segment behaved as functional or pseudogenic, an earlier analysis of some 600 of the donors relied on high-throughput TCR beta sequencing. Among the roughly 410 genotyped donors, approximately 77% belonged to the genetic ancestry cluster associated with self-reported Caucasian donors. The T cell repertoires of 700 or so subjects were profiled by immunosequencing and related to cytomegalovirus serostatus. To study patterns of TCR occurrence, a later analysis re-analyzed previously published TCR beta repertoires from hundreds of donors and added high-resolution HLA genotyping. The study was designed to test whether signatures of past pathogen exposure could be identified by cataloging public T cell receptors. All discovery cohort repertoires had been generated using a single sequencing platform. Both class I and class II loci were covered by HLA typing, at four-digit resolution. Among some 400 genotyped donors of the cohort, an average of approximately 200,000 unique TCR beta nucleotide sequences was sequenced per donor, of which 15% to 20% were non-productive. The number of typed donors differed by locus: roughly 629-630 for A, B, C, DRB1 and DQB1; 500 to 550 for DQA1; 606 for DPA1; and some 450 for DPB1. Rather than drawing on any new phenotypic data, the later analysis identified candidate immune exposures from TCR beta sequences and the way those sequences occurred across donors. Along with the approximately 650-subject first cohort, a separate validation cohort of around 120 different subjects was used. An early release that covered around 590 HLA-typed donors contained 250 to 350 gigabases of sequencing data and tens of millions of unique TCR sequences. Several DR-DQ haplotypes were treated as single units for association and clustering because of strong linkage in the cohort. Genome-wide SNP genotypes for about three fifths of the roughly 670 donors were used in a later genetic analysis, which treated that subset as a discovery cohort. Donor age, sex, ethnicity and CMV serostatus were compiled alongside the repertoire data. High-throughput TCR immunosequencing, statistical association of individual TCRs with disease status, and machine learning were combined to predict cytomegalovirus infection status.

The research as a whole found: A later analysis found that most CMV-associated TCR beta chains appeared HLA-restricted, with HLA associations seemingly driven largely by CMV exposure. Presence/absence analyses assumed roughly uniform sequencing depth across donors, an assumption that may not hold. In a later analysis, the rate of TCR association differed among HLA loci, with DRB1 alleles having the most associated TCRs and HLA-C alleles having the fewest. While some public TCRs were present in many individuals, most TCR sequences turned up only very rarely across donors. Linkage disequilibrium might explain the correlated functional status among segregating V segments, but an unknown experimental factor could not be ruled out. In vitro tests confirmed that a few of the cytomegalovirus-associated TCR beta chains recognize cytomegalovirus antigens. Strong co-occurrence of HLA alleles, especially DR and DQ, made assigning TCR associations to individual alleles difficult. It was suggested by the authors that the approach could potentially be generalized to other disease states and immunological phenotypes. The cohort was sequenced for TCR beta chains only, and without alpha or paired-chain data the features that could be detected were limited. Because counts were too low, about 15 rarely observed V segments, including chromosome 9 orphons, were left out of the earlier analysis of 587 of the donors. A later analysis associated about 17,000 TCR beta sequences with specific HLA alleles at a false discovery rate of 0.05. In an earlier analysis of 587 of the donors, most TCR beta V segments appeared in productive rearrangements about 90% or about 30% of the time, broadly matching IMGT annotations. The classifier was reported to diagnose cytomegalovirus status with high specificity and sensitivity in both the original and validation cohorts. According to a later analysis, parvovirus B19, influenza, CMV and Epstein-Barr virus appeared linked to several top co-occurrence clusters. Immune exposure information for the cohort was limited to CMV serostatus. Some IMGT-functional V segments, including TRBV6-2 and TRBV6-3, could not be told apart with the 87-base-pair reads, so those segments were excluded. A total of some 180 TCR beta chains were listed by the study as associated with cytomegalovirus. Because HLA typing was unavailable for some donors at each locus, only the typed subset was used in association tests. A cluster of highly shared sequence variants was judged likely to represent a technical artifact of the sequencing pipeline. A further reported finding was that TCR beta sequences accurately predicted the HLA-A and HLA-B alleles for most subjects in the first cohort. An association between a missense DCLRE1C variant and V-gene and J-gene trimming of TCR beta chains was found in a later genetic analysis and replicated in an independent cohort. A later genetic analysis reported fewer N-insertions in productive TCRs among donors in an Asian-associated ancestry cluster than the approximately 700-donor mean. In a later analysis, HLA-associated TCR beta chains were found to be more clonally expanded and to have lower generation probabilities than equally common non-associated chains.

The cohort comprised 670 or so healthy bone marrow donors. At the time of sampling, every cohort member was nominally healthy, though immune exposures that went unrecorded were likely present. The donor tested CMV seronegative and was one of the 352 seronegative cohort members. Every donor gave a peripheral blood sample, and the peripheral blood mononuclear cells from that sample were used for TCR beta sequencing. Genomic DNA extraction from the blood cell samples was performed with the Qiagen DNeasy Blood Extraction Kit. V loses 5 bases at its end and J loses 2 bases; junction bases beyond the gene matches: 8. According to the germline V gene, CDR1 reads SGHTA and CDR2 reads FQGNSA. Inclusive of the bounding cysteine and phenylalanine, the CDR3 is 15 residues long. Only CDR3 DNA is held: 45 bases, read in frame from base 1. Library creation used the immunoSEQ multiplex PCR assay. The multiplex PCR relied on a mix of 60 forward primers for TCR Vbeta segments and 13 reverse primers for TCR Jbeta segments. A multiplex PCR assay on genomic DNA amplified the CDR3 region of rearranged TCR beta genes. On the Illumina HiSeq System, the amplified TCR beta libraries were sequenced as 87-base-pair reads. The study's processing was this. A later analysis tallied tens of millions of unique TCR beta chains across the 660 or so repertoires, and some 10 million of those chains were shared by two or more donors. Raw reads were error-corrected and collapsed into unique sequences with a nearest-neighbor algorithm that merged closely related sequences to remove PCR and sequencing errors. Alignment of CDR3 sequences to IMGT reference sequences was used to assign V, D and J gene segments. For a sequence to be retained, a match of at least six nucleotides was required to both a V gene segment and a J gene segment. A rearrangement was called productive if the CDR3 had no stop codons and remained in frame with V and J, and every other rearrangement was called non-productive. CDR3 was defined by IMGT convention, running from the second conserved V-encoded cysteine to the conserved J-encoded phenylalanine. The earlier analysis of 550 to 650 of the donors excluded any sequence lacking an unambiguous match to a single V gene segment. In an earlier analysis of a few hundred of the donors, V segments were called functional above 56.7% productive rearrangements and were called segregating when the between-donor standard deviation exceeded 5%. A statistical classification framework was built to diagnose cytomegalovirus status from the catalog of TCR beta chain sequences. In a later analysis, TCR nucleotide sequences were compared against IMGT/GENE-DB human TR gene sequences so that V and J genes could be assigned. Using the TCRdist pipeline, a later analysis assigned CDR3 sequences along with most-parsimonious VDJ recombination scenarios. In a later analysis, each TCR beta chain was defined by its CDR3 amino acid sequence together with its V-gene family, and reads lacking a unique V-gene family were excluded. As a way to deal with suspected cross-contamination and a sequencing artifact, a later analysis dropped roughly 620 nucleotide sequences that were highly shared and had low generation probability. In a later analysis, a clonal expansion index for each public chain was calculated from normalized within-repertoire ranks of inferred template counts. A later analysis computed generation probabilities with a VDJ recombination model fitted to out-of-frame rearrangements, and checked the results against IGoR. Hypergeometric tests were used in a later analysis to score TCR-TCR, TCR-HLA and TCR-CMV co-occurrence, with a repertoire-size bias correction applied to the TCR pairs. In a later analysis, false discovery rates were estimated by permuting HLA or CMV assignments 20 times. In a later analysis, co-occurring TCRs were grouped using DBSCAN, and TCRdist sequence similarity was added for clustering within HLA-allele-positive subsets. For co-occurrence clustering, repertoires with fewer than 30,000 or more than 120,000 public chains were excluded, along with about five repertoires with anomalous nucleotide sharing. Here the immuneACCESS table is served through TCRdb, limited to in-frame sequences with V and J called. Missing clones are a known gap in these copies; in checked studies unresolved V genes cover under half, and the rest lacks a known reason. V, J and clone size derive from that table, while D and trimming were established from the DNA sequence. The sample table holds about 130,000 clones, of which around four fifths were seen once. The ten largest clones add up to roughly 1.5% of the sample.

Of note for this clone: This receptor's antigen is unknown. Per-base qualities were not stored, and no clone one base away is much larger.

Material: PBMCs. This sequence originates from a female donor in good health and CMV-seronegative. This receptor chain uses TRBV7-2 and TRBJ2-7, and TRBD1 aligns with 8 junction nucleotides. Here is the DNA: TGTGCCAGCAGCCCCCGGACAGGGTCTACCTACGAGCAGTACTTC. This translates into CASSPRTGSTYEQYF.